This T cell receptor (beta chain) appears in the sequencing data of a study of CD8+ T cells in alopecia areata (dated by TCRdb to the late 2010s). Background on the whole study: The treated patients took part in an open-label pilot trial in which moderate-to-severe alopecia areata was treated with oral tofacitinib at 5 to 10 mg twice daily. In humans, TCRbeta sequencing was performed on scalp tissue and on sorted CD4+ and CD8+ peripheral blood T cells from healthy controls and from patients with patchy or totalis/universalis alopecia areata. Scalp clonality was compared across normal scalp (n=4), patchy alopecia areata scalp (n=8), and alopecia totalis/universalis scalp (n=8). Tofacitinib was administered for 6 to 18 months, and 6 months of follow-up off drug were then conducted to assess delayed response and recurrence. TCRbeta CDR3 regions were amplified by immunoSEQ multiplex PCR using 35 Vbeta forward and 13 Jbeta reverse primers. Biopsies were taken from tofacitinib-treated patients at baseline and again at 4 and 24 weeks into treatment, and several of those patients also had a later scalp biopsy. Disease severity in treated patients was measured with the SALT score, which quantifies the percentage of affected scalp surface area. The RNA source kit depended on sample type: the PAXgene miRNA kit for fixed scalp, the miRNeasy kit for PBMCs, and the RNeasy kit for mouse skin. To study T cell clonal expansion in alopecia areata, the researchers applied high-throughput TCRbeta sequencing to both the C3H/HeJ mouse model and human patients.

As concerns this clone: It has no known antigen specificity. Per-base qualities were not stored, and no clone one base away is much larger.

Broader findings and caveats from the paper: Compared with normal scalp, lesional scalp had higher clonality and more expanded CD8+ clones, particularly in alopecia totalis/universalis, a pattern that suggests antigenic drive. Because the treated cohort was small and included a single nonresponder, larger studies are needed to assess links between baseline CD8+ expansion and response. TCR sequences shared between patients were less clear than in mice, possibly partly because of HLA diversity in the patient population. Resident alphabeta T cells in normal human skin are also sequenced, complicating scalp TCR repertoire analysis, unlike mouse skin dominated by gammadelta T cells. During tofacitinib treatment, many expanded lesional clones remained in scalp and blood, and this persistence may partly explain relapse after treatment is stopped. With tofacitinib, both scalp clonality and the number of expanded CD8+ clones among the top 100 scalp clones went down significantly.

The CDR3, from cysteine to phenylalanine, totals 13 residues. The retained sequence is limited to the CDR3, 39 bases, with the frame set at the first base. In the germline V gene, CDR1 corresponds to SGHTA and CDR2 to FQGTGA. V is pared back by 0 bases and J by 7 bases, with 9 bases lying between the germline termini. The meaning of the sample's treatment or condition label: oral pan-JAK inhibitor, 5-10 mg twice daily. Peripheral blood and lesional scalp punch biopsies were obtained from patients with alopecia areata. PBMCs were isolated by density centrifugation and stained for CD3, CD4 and CD8, after which CD4+ and CD8+ T cells were sorted on a FACSAria. Libraries were made using the immunoSEQ multiplex PCR assay. To provide template for TCR sequencing, every sample had RNA extracted and reverse transcribed into cDNA. First-strand cDNA was synthesized using SuperScript III with a 2:1 mix of oligo-dT and random hexamers. Amplification bias was assessed with a synthetic immune receptor repertoire, and residual bias was removed computationally. Per the authors' processing: Raw reads were preprocessed to remove errors, and CDR3 was defined according to IMGT conventions as the region from the conserved cysteine to phenylalanine. Clonality was computed by normalizing Shannon entropy by log2 of the number of productive unique TCRs and subtracting the result from 1. CD4 or CD8 identity of scalp clones was inferred by cross-referencing scalp TCRbeta sequences with sorted blood CD4 and CD8 repertoires. The table comes from immuneACCESS by way of TCRdb, which keeps in-frame sequences with V and J called. Part of the clones is missing from these tables; in studies checked, under half for an unresolved V gene and the rest for unknown reasons. Clonal size and the V and J genes are those of that table, whereas D and trimming came from the DNA. This sample lists more than 200,000 clones; more than 55% were detected once. The ten largest clonotypes hold 1.2% of the sample.

Recombination connected TRBV7-3 to TRBJ2-5, with the D gene too uncertain to name. The sample here was CD4+ T cells sorted from blood, taken between weeks 43 and 45, from a patient treated with tofacitinib. The origin of this receptor is a human donor with alopecia areata. The CDR3 loop reads CASSLTGLGTQYF. The bases are TGTGCCAGCAGCTTAACGGGATTAGGGACCCAGTACTTC.